The 13 T cell receptor beta chains reported below all come from one sample, sequenced in a study of T cells after yellow fever vaccination. In TCRdb, the 5' RACE reads were re-called with MiXCR into one record per CDR3 protein. The table has roughly 520,000 distinct CDR3 sequences, about a fifth seen once. This specimen was PBMCs, taken less than 25 days after the first yellow fever vaccination. The receptor set was obtained from a young man who received the YFV17D yellow fever vaccine.

The V and J genes are TRBV24-1 and TRBJ2-1, with TRBD1 as a possible D gene (5 bases). CDR3 length: 15 residues. Germline lookup yields CDR1 KGHDR and CDR2 SFDVKD. V dropped 3 bases and J dropped 8 bases, with 16 bases sitting between them. CDR3 residues: CATSDDRGSSDEQFF. CDR3 bases: TGTGCCACCAGTGATGATAGGGGTAGCAGCGATGAGCAGTTCTTC.

This chain joins TRBV4-1 and TRBJ2-2, with 8 bases matching TRBD1. This CDR3 contains 15 residues. CDR1 MGHRA and CDR2 YSYEKL come from the germline V gene. V trimming: 3 bases; J trimming: 4 bases; junction bases outside the gene matches: 4. CDR3 bases: TGCGCCAGCAGCCAGTCCGGGACAGGCACCGGGGAGCTGTTTTTT. This gives the protein CASSQSGTGTGELFF.

The chain combines TRBV5-1 with TRBJ2-2, with unresolved D. V shed 0 bases and J shed 0 bases, with 9 bases lying between them. CDR1 and CDR2 (germline): SGHRS, YFSETQ. The CDR3 length is 16 residues. CDR3 in amino acids: CASSLAPPSNTGELFF. The CDR3 DNA is TGCGCCAGCAGCTTGGCACCTCCTTCGAACACCGGGGAGCTGTTTTTT.

In this sample, this clonotype turned up a few times. At one end the junction does not follow the germline gene, possibly because of a read error. The gene calls are TRBV30 and TRBJ2-3, with 9 bases identical to TRBD2. The V gene's germline CDR1 is GTSNPN and CDR2 SVGIG (reference sequence). This CDR3 comprises 13 residues. The CDR3 region has the DNA TGTGCCTGGAGTGTGATAGCGGGGGACACGCTGAATTTT. Residues: CAWSVIAGDTLNF.

The CDR3 DNA reads TGTGCCAGCGCTTTAAGGGGAAGAGGCGAGCAGTACTTC. Amino acid sequence: CASALRGRGEQYF. V usage is TRBV11-2 and J usage is TRBJ2-7, with D perhaps TRBD1 (5 bases). Trimming pared 8 bases from V and 6 bases from J, leaving 17 bases between. The CDR3 consists of 13 residues. Germline CDR1 reads SGHAT; CDR2 reads FQNNGV.

This sequence joins TRBV20-1 and TRBJ2-7; 8 bases are shared with TRBD2. The length of the CDR3 is 14 residues. Germline V CDR1 and CDR2: DFQATT, SNEGSKA (reference sequence). V shed 3 bases, J shed 7 bases, and the junction held 11 bases outside the gene matches. The CDR3 reads CSASAAGGSLEQYF. CDR3 DNA: TGCAGTGCTAGTGCCGCGGGGGGTAGTTTGGAGCAGTACTTC.

This rearrangement joins TRBV5-1 to TRBJ2-1; D not certain. Trimming pared 4 bases from V and 0 bases from J, leaving 11 bases between. The length of the CDR3 is 15 residues. Germline values: CDR1 SGHRS, CDR2 YFSETQ. CDR3 nucleotide sequence: TGCGCCAGCAGCCCGGACCCGAGCTCCTACAATGAGCAGTTCTTC. It codes for CASSPDPSSYNEQFF.

This clonotype was seen only a few times. The CDR3 DNA is TGTGCCAGCGGGACCCAGGATTATAATTCACCCCTCCACTTT. Its translation: CASGTQDYNSPLHF. The chain joins TRBV2 to TRBJ1-6, with D possibly being TRBD1 (5 bases). The CDR3 runs 14 residues. Germline CDR1 reads SNHLY; CDR2 reads FYNNEI. Between the trimmed V and J ends, which lost 8 bases and 4 bases, there was a span of 12 bases.

This CDR3 is CASSYGLAGLQETQYF. For the CDR3, the DNA is TGTGCCAGCAGTTACGGGCTAGCGGGTTTACAAGAGACCCAGTACTTC. The chain is built from TRBV6-5 and TRBJ2-5; 8 nucleotides match TRBD2. Germline-derived CDR1 and CDR2 are MNHEY and SVGAGI. The V gene end was trimmed by 2 bases and the J gene end by 2 bases; junction bases not matched to a gene: 7. The CDR3 consists of 16 residues.

This clonotype was seen once. This chain links TRBV6-1 with TRBJ1-3; D ambiguous. The CDR3 spans 12 residues. The germline CDR1 and CDR2 sequences are MNHNS and SASEGT. Trimming pared 6 bases from V and 7 bases from J, leaving 10 bases between. CDR3 nucleotides: TGTGCCAGCAGCGCATGGGGTAACACCATATATTTT. Encoded protein: CASSAWGNTIYF.

Written as DNA, the CDR3 is TGCGCCAGCAGCTTGAAAGTGGGGAACACTGAAGCTTTCTTT. As protein: CASSLKVGNTEAFF. The V call is TRBV5-1, the J call TRBJ1-1; D is unresolved. This CDR3 has 14 amino acids. Trimming cost V 1 base and J 1 base, with 8 bases left between them. Germline CDR1 SGHRS, CDR2 YFSETQ.

The sample holds a few counts of this clonotype. This chain joins TRBV5-1 and TRBJ1-2; no firm D call. The CDR3 loop spans 12 amino acids. Germline-derived CDR1 and CDR2 are SGHRS and YFSETQ. Trimming shortened V by 7 bases and J by 4 bases, and 11 bases separated the two germline ends. This CDR3 is CASGPGSYGYTF. Written as DNA, the CDR3 is TGCGCCAGCGGACCGGGGTCCTATGGCTACACCTTC.

This clonotype has only a few counts. The chain joins TRBV12-5 to TRBJ2-5; possible D gene TRBD1, 6 bases. CDR1 is LGHNT, CDR2 FRNRAP, per germline. Trimming removed 1 base at V and 5 bases at J, with 20 bases between. This CDR3 is 17 amino acids long. CDR3 sequence: CASGLGLIGGQEETQYF. CDR3 bases: TGTGCTAGTGGTTTGGGTTTGATTGGGGGCCAAGAGGAGACCCAGTACTTC. Together with reference TRBV12-5 and TRBJ2-5, the CDR3 gives the full variable domain: DARVTQTPRHKVTEMGQEVTMRCQPILGHNTVFWYRQTMMQGLELLAYFRNRAPLDDSGMPKDRFSAEMPDATLATLKIQPSEPRDSAVYFCASGLGLIGGQEETQYFGPGTRLLVL.